This record covers a single TCR beta chain. Its antigen is still unknown. Extractions gave at least 5.5 micrograms of total RNA per sample. Germline CDR1 and CDR2: SEHNR and FQNEAQ (reference sequence). V was shortened by 6 bases and J by 0 bases, with 5 bases between the two germline ends. The CDR3 runs 12 residues. The second PCR ran roughly 7 to 11 cycles with a sample-barcoded 5' primer and J-beta primers. Every molecule of cDNA carried a tag from a template-switch adaptor with 12 random nucleotides. TCRdb reprocessed the 5' RACE reads with MiXCR, giving one entry per CDR3 protein. The repertoire holds fewer than 1,000,000 distinct CDR3 sequences, with 40% to 50% as singletons. The data were taken from a study of blood T cells in healthy people across ages. Overall study context: Every two T cells gave about one barcoded beta molecule via template switching.

Notes on the study in general: Per million T cells, TCR beta diversity dropped about linearly as age rose.

The chain recombines TRBV7-9 with TRBJ1-1, with D uncertain. The receptor was derived from a man in his 60s in good health. The sample consisted of blood. The CDR3 here is CASSSVNTEAFF. The CDR3 DNA reads as TGTGCCAGCAGTTCCGTGAACACTGAAGCTTTCTTT.